Below are 21 T cell receptor beta chains sequenced from a single sample in a study of T cell responses to AZD1222 COVID-19 vaccine (dated by TCRdb to 2020 to 2022). The receptor library was made with the immunoSEQ multiplex PCR assay. TCRdb holds this immuneACCESS table with in-frame rearrangements only. Some clones are missing; in checked studies, unresolved V genes explain under half, and the rest has no known cause. For this sample the table gives some 130,000 clones, of which 90% were detected only once. The leading ten clones occupy 6.5% to 8.5% of the sample. The meaning of the sample's time point label: baseline before first vaccination. The sequenced sample was peripheral blood, obtained on day 0 of AZD1222 vaccination. These TCRs come from an adult in good health.

In regard to this clone: The sample contains more than one DNA sequence encoding this CDR3. The chain carries TRBV6-2 or TRBV6-3 and TRBJ2-6; the D gene could be TRBD1 or TRBD2 (5 bases each). CDR3 length equals 15 residues. CDR1 and CDR2 from the germline V gene are MNHEY and SVGEGT. V was shortened by 2 bases and J by 3 bases, with 8 bases between the two germline ends. The DNA of the CDR3 is TGTGCCAGCAGTTACGGGGGAAGTGGGGCCAACGTCCTGACTTTC. As protein: CASSYGGSGANVLTF.

The chain joins TRBV11-1 to TRBJ2-5; D gene ambiguous. Germline-derived CDR1 and CDR2 are SGHAT and FQDESV (reference sequence). This CDR3 has 13 residues. The ends were cut back, 4 bases at V and 9 bases at J, with 15 bases in the middle. The CDR3 nucleotides read TGTGCCAGCAGCTCAGACCATGGGGAACCCCAGTACTTC. Its protein product is CASSSDHGEPQYF.

V and J are TRBV5-4 and TRBJ2-3; D possibly corresponds to TRBD2 (5 bases). The CDR3 sequence is 13 residues long. Between the trimmed V and J ends, which lost 3 bases and 3 bases, there was a span of 8 bases. In germline, CDR1 is SGHNT, CDR2 YYREEE (reference sequence). CDR3 loop: CASSSTGTDTQYF. CDR3 nucleotide sequence: TGTGCCAGCAGCTCAACGGGGACAGATACGCAGTATTTT. The whole variable domain, filled in from reference TRBV5-4 and TRBJ2-3, reads ETGVTQSPTHLIKTRGQQVTLRCSSQSGHNTVSWYQQALGQGPQFIFQYYREEENGRGNFPPRFSGLQFPNYSSELNVNALELDDSALYLCASSSTGTDTQYFGPGTRLTVL.

This rearrangement joins TRBV30 to TRBJ1-6, with 7 bases identical to TRBD1. CDR1 is GTSNPN and CDR2 is SVGIG in the germline V gene (reference sequence). The CDR3 has 17 amino acids. J gave up 2 bases and V 1 base, and 8 bases lay outside the gene matches. The CDR3 DNA reads TGTGCCTGGAGTGGGGGTGACAGGGCCACCTATAATTCACCCCTCCACTTT. It encodes CAWSGGDRATYNSPLHF. Full variable domain (missing parts from reference TRBV30 and TRBJ1-6): SQTIHQWPATLVQPVGSPLSLECTVEGTSNPNLYWYRQAAGRGLQLLFYSVGIGQISSEVPQNLSASRPQDRQFILSSKKLLLSDSGFYLCAWSGGDRATYNSPLHFGNGTRLTVT.

The V gene is TRBV18, the J gene TRBJ2-7; D is possibly TRBD1 or TRBD2 (6 bases each). The germline V gene has CDR1 KGHSH and CDR2 LQKENI. This CDR3 region has 15 residues. The V end was cut by 0 bases, the J end by 2 bases, with 11 bases between. Here the CDR3 DNA reads TGTGCCAGCTCACCACCGGGGGGCGCGACCTACGAGCAGTACTTC. Protein product: CASSPPGGATYEQYF. The whole variable domain, filled in from reference TRBV18 and TRBJ2-7, reads NAGVMQNPRHLVRRRGQEARLRCSPMKGHSHVYWYRQLPEEGLKFMVYLQKENIIDESGMPKERFSAEFPKEGPSILRIQQVVRGDSAAYFCASSPPGGATYEQYFGPGTRLTVT.

The V gene is TRBV28, the J gene TRBJ2-7, with 7 bases lining up with TRBD1. V trimming: 7 bases; J trimming: 2 bases; junction bases outside the gene matches: 8. The germline CDR1 and CDR2 sequences are MDHEN and SYDVKM. The CDR3 runs to 14 residues. The CDR3 DNA is TGTGCCAGCATATCCGGGACAGCTCCCTACGAGCAGTACTTC. It yields the protein CASISGTAPYEQYF. The full variable domain, with the rest looked up from reference TRBV28 and TRBJ2-7, is DVKVTQSSRYLVKRTGEKVFLECVQDMDHENMFWYRQDPGLGLRLIYFSYDVKMKEKGDIPEGYSVSREKKERFSLILESASTNQTSMYLCASISGTAPYEQYFGPGTRLTVT.

The chain carries TRBV28 and TRBJ1-6; no firm D call. Germline V gives CDR1 MDHEN, CDR2 SYDVKM. Trimming removed 6 bases from V and 3 bases from J, with 12 bases in between. CDR3 size: 15 residues. This chain's CDR3 is CASRGGSFYNSPLHF. CDR3 coding DNA: TGTGCCAGCAGAGGCGGCTCATTCTATAATTCACCCCTCCACTTT. The full variable domain, with the rest looked up from reference TRBV28 and TRBJ1-6, is DVKVTQSSRYLVKRTGEKVFLECVQDMDHENMFWYRQDPGLGLRLIYFSYDVKMKEKGDIPEGYSVSREKKERFSLILESASTNQTSMYLCASRGGSFYNSPLHFGNGTRLTVT.

The chain is built from TRBV10-2 and TRBJ1-5; D call uncertain. V was trimmed by 6 bases and J by 4 bases, leaving 10 bases between them. Germline V gives CDR1 WSHSY, CDR2 SAAADI. This CDR3 is 13 amino acids long. This CDR3 reads CASRGFGNQPQHF. The DNA of the CDR3 is TGCGCCAGCAGGGGGTTCGGAAATCAGCCCCAGCATTTT.

The rearrangement joins TRBV5-1 to TRBJ2-3; no clear D gene. The CDR3 covers 16 residues. Trimming cost V 0 bases and J 2 bases, with 13 bases left between them. Germline V CDR1 and CDR2: SGHRS, YFSETQ. The CDR3 sequence is CASSLGALLYTDTQYF. The CDR3 DNA sequence: TGCGCCAGCAGCTTGGGGGCCCTCCTGTACACAGATACGCAGTATTTT.

The gene calls are TRBV7-2 and TRBJ1-6; D is undetermined. The CDR3 totals 13 residues. Germline V gene data show CDR1 as SGHTA and CDR2 as FQGNSA. V lost 5 bases to trimming and J lost 6 bases, with 8 bases between them. The CDR3 bases are TGTGCCAGCAGCCCGACGGCTAATTCACCCCTCCACTTT. Translating it yields CASSPTANSPLHF.

The chain is built from TRBV19 and TRBJ2-1, with 7 bases lining up with TRBD1. The germline V gene encodes CDR1 LNHDA and CDR2 SQIVND (reference sequence). V shed 7 bases, J shed 7 bases, and the junction held 13 bases outside the gene matches. This CDR3 spans 15 amino acids. CDR3 loop: CASTLGTGVENEQFF. For the CDR3, the DNA is TGTGCCAGTACCCTCGGCACAGGGGTTGAGAATGAGCAGTTCTTC.

The chain has TRBV5-4 and TRBJ2-3, with TRBD2 identical over 9 bases. The V segment lost 4 bases and the J segment 4 bases; nucleotides outside the gene matches: 7. Germline CDR1 SGHNT, CDR2 YYREEE (reference sequence). There are 15 residues in the CDR3. The CDR3 region has the DNA TGTGCCAGCAGCATCGTATCTAGCGGGGCAGATACGCAGTATTTT. Protein sequence: CASSIVSSGADTQYF.

This chain uses TRBV27 with TRBJ1-1; no clear D gene. The CDR3 consists of 12 residues. Trimming took off 8 bases at V and 1 base at J, with 8 bases between the two ends. Germline CDR1 and CDR2: MNHEY and SMNVEV (reference sequence). This chain's CDR3 is CASGDQNTEAFF. The CDR3 coding sequence is TGTGCCAGCGGAGATCAGAACACTGAAGCTTTCTTT.

The gene calls are TRBV7-3 and TRBJ1-3, with 9 positions matching TRBD1. Germline assignment: CDR1 SGHTA and CDR2 FQGTGA. J was trimmed by 4 bases and V by 5 bases; bases with no gene match: 6. CDR3 length: 15 residues. The CDR3 reads CASSAGQGRGNTIYF. The DNA of the CDR3 is TGTGCCAGCAGCGCGGGACAGGGTAGAGGAAACACCATATATTTT.

In its sample, this clone was seen once. The V call is TRBV3-1 (or the pseudogene TRBV3-2), the J call TRBJ1-2, with TRBD1 as a possible D gene (6 bases). CDR3 length: 11 residues. V was cut by 4 bases and J by 13 bases, with 13 bases left in between. Germline CDR1 and CDR2: LGHDT and YNNKEL (reference sequence). CDR3 loop: CASSLGGGSTF. CDR3 DNA sequence: TGTGCCAGCAGCCTAGGAGGGGGGAGCACCTTC.

The chain combines TRBV11-1 with TRBJ2-1; TRBD1 matches at 12 bases. This CDR3 spans 16 amino acids. V lost 0 bases and J lost 11; bases outside the gene matches: 8. Germline assignment: CDR1 SGHAT and CDR2 FQDESV (reference sequence). Written as DNA, the CDR3 is TGTGCCAGCAGCTTAGCGCGGGGACAGGGGGCGCAAAAGCAGTTCTTC. It encodes CASSLARGQGAQKQFF.

This rearrangement joins TRBV7-3 to TRBJ2-3; the match to TRBD1 covers 8 bases. The V gene's germline CDR1 is SGHTA and CDR2 FQGTGA. This CDR3 has 15 residues. V trimming: 5 bases; J trimming: 2 bases; junction bases outside the gene matches: 6. CDR3 DNA: TGTGCCAGCAGCGCCGGGACAGGCGACACAGATACGCAGTATTTT. Its protein is CASSAGTGDTDTQYF.

The count of this clone is one. V gene TRBV7-2 combines with J gene TRBJ2-7; D not resolved. The CDR3 has 13 amino acids. The germline CDR1 and CDR2 sequences are SGHTA and FQGNSA. V lost 5 bases, J lost 2 bases, and 10 bases lay in between. CDR3 amino acids: CASSMHITYEQYF. CDR3 bases: TGTGCCAGCAGCATGCATATAACCTACGAGCAGTACTTC. The full variable domain, with the rest looked up from reference TRBV7-2 and TRBJ2-7, is GAGVSQSPSNKVTEKGKDVELRCDPISGHTALYWYRQSLGQGLEFLIYFQGNSAPDKSGLPSDRFSAERTGGSVSTLTIQRTQQEDSAVYLCASSMHITYEQYFGPGTRLTVT.

The chain combines TRBV10-1 with TRBJ2-5; TRBD1 agrees at 9 bases. Germline CDR1 WNHNN, CDR2 SYGVQD (reference sequence). J was trimmed by 2 bases and V by 3 bases; bases with no gene match: 4. CDR3 length equals 15 residues. CDR3 loop: CASSEGQGSQETQYF. In DNA form, the CDR3 reads TGCGCCAGCAGTGAAGGACAGGGGTCACAAGAGACCCAGTACTTC.

The CDR3 loop reads CASSLRGVSGNTIYF. CDR3 in DNA: TGTGCCAGCAGCTTAAGGGGGGTCTCTGGAAACACCATATATTTT. The gene calls are TRBV7-9 and TRBJ1-3; D possibly corresponds to TRBD1 (6 bases). CDR1 SEHNR and CDR2 FQNEAQ come from the germline V gene (reference sequence). Trimming cost V 2 bases and J 0 bases, with 8 bases left between them. This CDR3 region has 15 residues.

This chain links TRBV6-5 with TRBJ1-1; no firm D call. The CDR3 extends over 14 amino acids. V was shortened by 6 bases and J by 3 bases, with 14 bases between the two germline ends. The germline gives CDR1 MNHEY, CDR2 SVGAGI. The DNA of the CDR3 is TGTGCCAGCAGCCCCAGAGGATGGGACACTGAAGCTTTCTTT. This encodes CASSPRGWDTEAFF.